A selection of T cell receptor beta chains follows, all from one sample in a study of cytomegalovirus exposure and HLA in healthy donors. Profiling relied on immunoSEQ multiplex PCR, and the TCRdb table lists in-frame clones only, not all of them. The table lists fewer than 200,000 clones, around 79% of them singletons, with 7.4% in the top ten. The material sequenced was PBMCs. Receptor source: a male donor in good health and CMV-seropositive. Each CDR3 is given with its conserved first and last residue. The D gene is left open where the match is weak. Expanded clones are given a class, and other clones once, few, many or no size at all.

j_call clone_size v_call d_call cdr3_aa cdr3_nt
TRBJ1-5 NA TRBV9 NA CASSSSGAYNQPQHF TGTGCCAGCAGCTCCAGCGGGGCGTACAATCAGCCCCAGCATTTT
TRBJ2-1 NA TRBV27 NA CASSFSLRFWDEQFF TGTGCCAGCAGTTTCTCATTGCGGTTTTGGGATGAGCAGTTCTTC
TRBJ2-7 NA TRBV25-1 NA CASSEWGGPQYF TGTGCCAGCAGTGAATGGGGGGGCCCCCAGTACTTC
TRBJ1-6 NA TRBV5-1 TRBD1 CASSLRPPGDSNSPLHF TGCGCCAGCAGCCTAAGACCACCCGGGGACAGCAATTCACCCCTCCACTTT
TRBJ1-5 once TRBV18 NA CASSGQNSNQPQHF TGTGCCAGCTCCGGACAGAATAGCAATCAGCCCCAGCATTTT
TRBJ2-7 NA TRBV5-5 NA CASSLRPGINEQYF TGTGCCAGCAGCTTGCGGCCAGGGATAAACGAGCAGTACTTC
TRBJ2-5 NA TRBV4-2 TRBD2 CASSQGTSGGETQYF TGTGCCAGCAGCCAAGGGACTAGCGGGGGAGAGACCCAGTACTTC
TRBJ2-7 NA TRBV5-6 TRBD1 CASIGTGTSEQYF TGTGCCAGCATCGGGACAGGGACAAGCGAGCAGTACTTC
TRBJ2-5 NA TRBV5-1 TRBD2 CASSWETSVELRETQYF TGCGCCAGCAGCTGGGAGACTAGCGTGGAGCTCAGAGAGACCCAGTACTTC
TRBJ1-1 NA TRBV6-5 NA CASMRGSITLDEAFF TGTGCCAGCATGCGAGGAAGCATCACCCTTGATGAAGCTTTCTTT
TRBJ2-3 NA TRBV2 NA CASSDGQPRTDTQYF TGTGCCAGCAGTGACGGACAGCCCCGCACAGATACGCAGTATTTT
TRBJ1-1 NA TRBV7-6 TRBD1 CASRRHRGDTEAFF TGTGCCAGCAGAAGGCACAGGGGTGACACTGAAGCTTTCTTT
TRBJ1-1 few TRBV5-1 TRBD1 CASSVGQMNTEAFF TGCGCCAGCAGCGTGGGACAGATGAACACTGAAGCTTTCTTT
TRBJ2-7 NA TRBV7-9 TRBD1 CASSPGTGYEQYF TGTGCCAGCAGCCCCGGGACAGGTTACGAGCAGTACTTC
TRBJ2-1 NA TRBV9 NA CASSPHRNRFNEQFF TGTGCCAGCAGCCCTCATCGGAACAGATTCAATGAGCAGTTCTTC
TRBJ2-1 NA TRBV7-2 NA CASSLVGNEQFF TGTGCCAGCAGCTTAGTCGGCAATGAGCAGTTCTTC
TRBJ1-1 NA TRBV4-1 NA CASGQNTEAFF TGCGCCAGTGGACAGAACACTGAAGCTTTCTTT
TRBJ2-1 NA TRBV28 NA CASRLIPYNEQFF TGTGCCAGCAGACTGATTCCTTACAATGAGCAGTTCTTC
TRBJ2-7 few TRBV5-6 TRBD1 CASSSLPGQVSYEQYF TGTGCCAGCAGCTCGCTACCGGGACAGGTCAGCTACGAGCAGTACTTC
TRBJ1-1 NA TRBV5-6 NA CASSPLLGGIEAFF TGTGCCAGCAGCCCCCTCCTTGGGGGGATTGAAGCTTTCTTT
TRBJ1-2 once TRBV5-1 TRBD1 CASSLEGQGRGYTF TGCGCCAGCAGCTTGGAGGGACAGGGGCGAGGCTACACCTTC
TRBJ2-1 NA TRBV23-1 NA CAGLFSSYNEQFF TGCGCCGGACTATTTAGCTCCTACAATGAGCAGTTCTTC
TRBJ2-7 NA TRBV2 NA CASSETPVAYEQYF TGTGCCAGCAGTGAGACTCCAGTGGCCTACGAGCAGTACTTC